Each of the 19 T cell receptor beta chains below was sequenced from the same sample in a study of shared clonotypes between healthy human individuals. Clones were sequenced by immunoSEQ multiplex PCR, and TCRdb holds only the in-frame ones, with some missing. The table includes about 2.4 million clones, over 85% detected once. What was sequenced was naive CD4+ T cells from PBMCs. Specified subset: CD45RA+ positively selected. All receptors come from a man aged 18 to 29 in good health. Some clones in this sample may be carry-over from other donors' samples.

This rearrangement joins TRBV28 to TRBJ1-3; tentative D call: TRBD1 (6 bases). The CDR3 loop spans 14 amino acids. Germline lookup yields CDR1 MDHEN and CDR2 SYDVKM. The ends were cut back, 5 bases at V and 0 bases at J, with 8 bases in the middle. The CDR3 DNA sequence: TGTGCCAGCAGTCACAGGGACTCTGGAAACACCATATATTTT. It is translated as CASSHRDSGNTIYF.

This chain uses TRBV6-5 with TRBJ2-3, with 12 bases that match TRBD2. With 7 bases clipped from V and 8 bases from J, the junction kept 7 bases outside the gene matches. Germline V gives CDR1 MNHEY, CDR2 SVGAGI. The length of the CDR3 is 14 residues. The CDR3 nucleotides read TGTGCCAGCACCCTGACTAGCGGGGGCCGTACGCAGTATTTT. Translating it yields CASTLTSGGRTQYF.

This clone appeared a few times. The chain recombines TRBV2 with TRBJ1-3, with D unresolved. V gave up 7 bases and J gave up 9 bases, with 13 bases separating them. Per germline, CDR1 SNHLY and CDR2 FYNNEI. The CDR3 loop spans 12 amino acids. The CDR3 region has the DNA TGTGCCAGCACATCGTCCGTAACCACCATATATTTT. It yields the protein CASTSSVTTIYF.

The rearrangement uses TRBV10-1 and TRBJ2-6; no definite D call. Deletions cut 2 bases from V and 1 base from J, with 6 bases between. Germline V lookup: CDR1 WNHNN, CDR2 SYGVQD (reference sequence). The CDR3 consists of 15 residues. The chain's CDR3 is CASSEGPSGANVLTF. The DNA of the CDR3 is TGCGCCAGCAGTGAGGGACCTTCTGGGGCCAACGTCCTGACTTTC.

This chain uses TRBV9 with TRBJ2-6; D unclear. Germline V CDR1 and CDR2: SGDLS, YYNGEE. The CDR3 is made up of 14 amino acids. The V end lost 3 bases, the J end lost 4 bases, and 8 bases lay between the germline ends. Here the CDR3 reads CASSAPRGANVLTF. The CDR3, as DNA: TGTGCCAGCAGCGCACCCAGGGGGGCCAACGTCCTGACTTTC.

The chain joins TRBV7-2 to TRBJ2-3; maybe TRBD2 (5 bases). Trimming pared 5 bases from V and 3 bases from J, leaving 12 bases between. The V gene's germline CDR1 is SGHTA and CDR2 FQGNSA. This CDR3 is 14 amino acids long. CDR3 residues: CASSPRGPTDTQYF. CDR3 DNA sequence: TGTGCCAGCAGCCCCCGAGGGCCAACAGATACGCAGTATTTT.

The V and J genes are TRBV6-1 and TRBJ1-1, with a tentative D call TRBD1 (6 bases). Trimming removed 5 bases at V and 11 bases at J, with 12 bases between. Germline loops: CDR1 MNHNS, CDR2 SASEGT. This CDR3 region has 11 residues. This CDR3 reads CASSYGGAAFF. The CDR3 region has the DNA TGTGCCAGCAGTTACGGGGGGGCGGCTTTCTTT.

This chain connects TRBV7-9 to TRBJ2-5; D is unresolved. V was pared by 1 base and J by 5 bases, with 11 bases between. The CDR3 has 14 residues. Germline V gene lookup returns CDR1 SEHNR and CDR2 FQNEAQ (reference sequence). CDR3 nucleotides: TGTGCCAGCAGCTTAGTAAACCTTCCGGAGACCCAGTACTTC. It translates to CASSLVNLPETQYF.

This sequence joins TRBV5-1 and TRBJ1-1; possibly TRBD1 for D (5 bases). Germline V gene data show CDR1 as SGHRS and CDR2 as YFSETQ. CDR3 length: 14 residues. V was clipped by 1 base and J by 3 bases, with 10 bases between them. The DNA for the CDR3 is TGCGCCAGCAGCTTGAGTTGGGGCGACACTGAAGCTTTCTTT. Encoded protein: CASSLSWGDTEAFF.

This sequence joins TRBV6-6 and TRBJ1-5; TRBD1 might be the D (6 bases). Germline V gives CDR1 MNHNY, CDR2 SVGAGI (reference sequence). V shed 6 bases and J shed 4 bases, with 13 bases lying between them. This CDR3 is 14 amino acids long. The CDR3 spells CASRLGTSNQPQHF. DNA of the CDR3: TGTGCCAGCAGACTAGGGACATCTAATCAGCCCCAGCATTTT.

The chain carries TRBV4-3 and TRBJ1-2; unclear D gene. Deletions cut 0 bases from V and 3 bases from J, with 11 bases between. The CDR3 is made up of 15 amino acids. Germline values: CDR1 LGHNA, CDR2 YSLEER. The CDR3 nucleotides are TGCGCCAGCAGCCAAGATCAATACGGCGACTATGGCTACACCTTC. It translates to CASSQDQYGDYGYTF.

This chain uses TRBV6-5 with TRBJ2-7; 14 nucleotides align to TRBD2. Germline V gene lookup returns CDR1 MNHEY and CDR2 SVGAGI. The CDR3 spans 15 residues. V lost 8 bases to trimming and J lost 3 bases; unmatched junction nucleotides: 6. The CDR3 loop reads CASRLAGGPIYEQYF. As DNA, the CDR3 is TGTGCCAGCCGACTAGCGGGAGGGCCGATCTACGAGCAGTACTTC.

The chain employs TRBV15 and TRBJ1-4; no firm D call. The CDR3 runs 12 residues. The V end lost 4 bases, the J end lost 8 bases, and 8 bases lay between the germline ends. Germline CDR1 reads LNHNV; CDR2 reads YYDKDF (reference sequence). The CDR3 bases are TGTGCCACCAGCAAAAAACCGGAAAAACTGTTTTTT. Translation: CATSKKPEKLFF.

The chain links TRBV30 to TRBJ1-2, with D perhaps TRBD1 (5 bases). The germline V and J ends were trimmed by 4 bases and 8 bases, with 17 bases remaining between them. The CDR3 is made up of 13 amino acids. CDR1 is GTSNPN, CDR2 SVGIG, per germline (reference sequence). CDR3 amino acids: CAWNLGGRGGYTF. CDR3 nucleotide sequence: TGTGCCTGGAATCTCGGGGGAAGGGGAGGCTACACCTTC. Looking up the rest from reference TRBV30 and TRBJ1-2 gives the full variable domain: SQTIHQWPATLVQPVGSPLSLECTVEGTSNPNLYWYRQAAGRGLQLLFYSVGIGQISSEVPQNLSASRPQDRQFILSSKKLLLSDSGFYLCAWNLGGRGGYTFGSGTRLTVV.

V usage is TRBV28 and J usage is TRBJ1-1; D is possibly TRBD1 (5 bases). V was pared by 3 bases and J by 13 bases, with 18 bases between. This CDR3 is 13 amino acids long. From germline, CDR1 is MDHEN and CDR2 SYDVKM. The CDR3 sequence: CASSFRPDSHGFF. The CDR3 coding sequence is TGTGCCAGCAGTTTCCGCCCAGACAGTCACGGTTTCTTT.

This clone was picked up one time. The chain carries TRBV6-1 and TRBJ2-1; TRBD2 is a possible D gene (5 bases). In germline, CDR1 is MNHNS, CDR2 SASEGT. CDR3 length: 12 residues. Between the trimmed V and J ends, which lost 1 base and 8 bases, there was a span of 6 bases. As DNA, the CDR3 is TGTGCCAGCAGTGAAGTGAGGGATGAGCAGTTCTTC. It specifies CASSEVRDEQFF.

The chain combines TRBV5-1 with TRBJ1-4, with 9 bases matching TRBD1. This CDR3 spans 17 amino acids. Germline loops: CDR1 SGHRS, CDR2 YFSETQ. Germline trimming cut 1 base from V and 0 bases from J; bases unmatched to any gene: 4. Here the CDR3 reads CASSLTRQGATNEKLFF. Here the CDR3 DNA reads TGCGCCAGCAGCTTGACCCGACAGGGGGCAACTAATGAAAAACTGTTTTTT.

Worth noting for this clone: The same CDR3 can be traced to other DNA sequences in this sample. The chain uses TRBV18 and TRBJ1-1; 10 nucleotides line up with TRBD1. CDR3 length equals 15 residues. V lost 3 bases, J lost 1 base, and 2 bases stayed unmatched. Germline V lookup: CDR1 KGHSH, CDR2 LQKENI. CDR3 amino acids: CASSPRQGANTEAFF. CDR3 in DNA: TGTGCCAGCTCACCTAGACAGGGGGCGAACACTGAAGCTTTCTTT.

J is TRBJ2-3 and V is TRBV9; 8 nucleotides match TRBD2. J was trimmed by 0 bases and V by 7 bases; bases with no gene match: 16. Looked up from germline, CDR1 is SGDLS and CDR2 is YYNGEE. The CDR3 runs 18 residues. CDR3 sequence (DNA): TGTGCCAGCGCGCGGCAGAAAAAAAGCGGGGGCAGCACAGATACGCAGTATTTT. Residues: CASARQKKSGGSTDTQYF.